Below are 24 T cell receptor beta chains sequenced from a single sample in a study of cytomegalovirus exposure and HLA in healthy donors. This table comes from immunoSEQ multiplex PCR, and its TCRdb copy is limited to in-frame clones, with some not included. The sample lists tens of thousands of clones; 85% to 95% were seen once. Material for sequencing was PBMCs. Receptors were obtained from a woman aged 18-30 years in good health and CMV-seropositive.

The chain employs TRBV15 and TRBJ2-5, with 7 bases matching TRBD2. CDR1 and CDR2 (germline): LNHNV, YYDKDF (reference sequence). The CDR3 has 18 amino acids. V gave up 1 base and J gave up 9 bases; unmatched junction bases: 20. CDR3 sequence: CATSRGSGGSAFRSAQYF. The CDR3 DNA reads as TGTGCCACCAGCAGAGGATCGGGAGGCTCAGCTTTTAGGTCGGCCCAGTACTTC.

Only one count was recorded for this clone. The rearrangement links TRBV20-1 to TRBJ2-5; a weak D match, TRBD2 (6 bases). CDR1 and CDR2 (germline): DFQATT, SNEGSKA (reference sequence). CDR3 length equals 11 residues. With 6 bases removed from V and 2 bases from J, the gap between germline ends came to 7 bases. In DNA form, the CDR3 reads TGCAGTGCGGAGGGGCAAGAGACCCAGTACTTC. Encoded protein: CSAEGQETQYF.

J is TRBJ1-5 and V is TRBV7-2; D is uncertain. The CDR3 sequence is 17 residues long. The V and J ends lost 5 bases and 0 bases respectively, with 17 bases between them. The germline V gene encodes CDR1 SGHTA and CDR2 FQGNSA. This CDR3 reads CASSQGGARDSNQPQHF. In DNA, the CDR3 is TGTGCCAGCAGCCAAGGAGGAGCGCGGGATAGCAATCAGCCCCAGCATTTT.

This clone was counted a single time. CDR3 region: CASRDGQRYGYTF. Written as DNA, the CDR3 is TGTGCCAGCAGGGACGGACAGCGCTATGGCTACACCTTC. The rearrangement uses TRBV6-5 and TRBJ1-2; D is perhaps TRBD1 (6 bases). Germline-derived CDR1 and CDR2 are MNHEY and SVGAGI. The V and J ends lost 6 bases and 4 bases respectively, with 12 bases between them. This CDR3 spans 13 amino acids.

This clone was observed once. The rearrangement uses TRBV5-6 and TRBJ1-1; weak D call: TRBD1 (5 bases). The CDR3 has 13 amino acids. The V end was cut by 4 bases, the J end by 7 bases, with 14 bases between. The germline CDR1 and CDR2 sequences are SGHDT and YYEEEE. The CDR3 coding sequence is TGTGCCAGCAGCCGGGGGACGGGAGATGAAGCTTTCTTT. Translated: CASSRGTGDEAFF.

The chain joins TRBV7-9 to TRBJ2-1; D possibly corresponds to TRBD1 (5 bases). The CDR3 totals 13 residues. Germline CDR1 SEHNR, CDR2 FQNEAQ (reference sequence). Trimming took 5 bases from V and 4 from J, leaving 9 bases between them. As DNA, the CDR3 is TGTGCCAGCAGCGCCCAGGGTTACAATGAGCAGTTCTTC. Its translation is CASSAQGYNEQFF.

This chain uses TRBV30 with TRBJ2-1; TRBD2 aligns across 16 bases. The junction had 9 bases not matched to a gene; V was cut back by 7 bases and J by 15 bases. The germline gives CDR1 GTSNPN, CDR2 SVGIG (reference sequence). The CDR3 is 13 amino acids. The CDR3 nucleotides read TGTGCCTTCTGGGGGACTAGCGGGAGGGTGGCGTTCTTC. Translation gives CAFWGTSGRVAFF.

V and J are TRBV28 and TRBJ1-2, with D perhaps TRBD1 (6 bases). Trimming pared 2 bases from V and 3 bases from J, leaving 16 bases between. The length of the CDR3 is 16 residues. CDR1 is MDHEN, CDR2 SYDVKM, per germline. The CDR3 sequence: CASSLQTRDMDYGYTF. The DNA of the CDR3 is TGTGCCAGCAGTTTACAAACTCGGGACATGGACTATGGCTACACCTTC.

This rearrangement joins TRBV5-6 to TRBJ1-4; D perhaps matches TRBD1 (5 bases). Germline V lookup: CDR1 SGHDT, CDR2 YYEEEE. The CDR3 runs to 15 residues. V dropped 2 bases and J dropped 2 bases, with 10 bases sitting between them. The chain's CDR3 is CASSFMQGTNEKLFF. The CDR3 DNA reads TGTGCCAGCAGCTTCATGCAGGGCACTAATGAAAAACTGTTTTTT.

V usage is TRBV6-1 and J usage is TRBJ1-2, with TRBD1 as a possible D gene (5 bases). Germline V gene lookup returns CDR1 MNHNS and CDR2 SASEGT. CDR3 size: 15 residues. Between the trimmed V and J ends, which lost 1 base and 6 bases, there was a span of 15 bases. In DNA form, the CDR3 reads TGTGCCAGCAGTGAAGTGCCCGGGGGTTACGATGGCTACACCTTC. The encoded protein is CASSEVPGGYDGYTF.

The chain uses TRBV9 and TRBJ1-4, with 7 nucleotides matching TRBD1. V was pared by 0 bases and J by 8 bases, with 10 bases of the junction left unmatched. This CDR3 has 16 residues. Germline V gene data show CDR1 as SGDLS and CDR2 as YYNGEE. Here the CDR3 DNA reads TGTGCCAGCAGCGTAGATCCGGGACAGATCGGCGAAAAACTGTTTTTT. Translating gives CASSVDPGQIGEKLFF.

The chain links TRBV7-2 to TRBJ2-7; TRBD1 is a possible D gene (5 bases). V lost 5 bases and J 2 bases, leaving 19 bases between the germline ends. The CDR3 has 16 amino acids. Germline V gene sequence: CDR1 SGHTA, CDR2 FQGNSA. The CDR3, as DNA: TGTGCCAGCAGCCTGGGGCCGGGCGGTCAGGCCTACGAGCAGTACTTC. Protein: CASSLGPGGQAYEQYF.

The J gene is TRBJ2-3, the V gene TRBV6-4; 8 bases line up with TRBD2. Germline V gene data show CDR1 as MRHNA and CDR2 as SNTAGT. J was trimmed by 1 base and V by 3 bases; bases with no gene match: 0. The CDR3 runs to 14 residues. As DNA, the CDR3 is TGTGCCAGCAGTGAGCGGGGGGGCACAGATACGCAGTATTTT. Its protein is CASSERGGTDTQYF.

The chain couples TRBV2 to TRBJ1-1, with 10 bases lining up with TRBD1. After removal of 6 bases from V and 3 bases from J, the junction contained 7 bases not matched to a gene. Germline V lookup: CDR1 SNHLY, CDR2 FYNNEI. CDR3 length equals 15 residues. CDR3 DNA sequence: TGTGCCAGCAGGGGGACAGGGGCGCCGGACACTGAAGCTTTCTTT. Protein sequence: CASRGTGAPDTEAFF.

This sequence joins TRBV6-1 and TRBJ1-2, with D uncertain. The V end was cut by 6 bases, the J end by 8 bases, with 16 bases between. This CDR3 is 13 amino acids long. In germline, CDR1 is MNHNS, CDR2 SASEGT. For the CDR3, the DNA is TGTGCCAGCAGCCTTAGTAACGCTCTCGGCTACACCTTC. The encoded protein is CASSLSNALGYTF.

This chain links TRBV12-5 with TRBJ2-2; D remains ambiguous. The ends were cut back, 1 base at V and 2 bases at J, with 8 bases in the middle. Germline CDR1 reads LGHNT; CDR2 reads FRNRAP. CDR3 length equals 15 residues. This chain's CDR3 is CASGLDSKNTGELFF. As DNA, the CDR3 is TGTGCTAGTGGTTTGGACAGTAAAAACACCGGGGAGCTGTTTTTT.

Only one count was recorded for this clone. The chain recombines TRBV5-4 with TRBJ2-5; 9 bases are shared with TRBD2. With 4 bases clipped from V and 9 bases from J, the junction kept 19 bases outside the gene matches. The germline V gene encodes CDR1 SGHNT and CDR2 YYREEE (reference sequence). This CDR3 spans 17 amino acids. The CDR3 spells CASSPSGAGGANSAQYF. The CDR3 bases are TGTGCCAGCAGCCCTTCCGGGGCGGGGGGGGCCAATTCGGCCCAGTACTTC.

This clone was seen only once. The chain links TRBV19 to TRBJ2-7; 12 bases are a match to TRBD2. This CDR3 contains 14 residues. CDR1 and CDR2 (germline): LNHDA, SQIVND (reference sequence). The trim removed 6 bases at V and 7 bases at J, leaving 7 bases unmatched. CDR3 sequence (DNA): TGTGCCAGTAGCGGACTAGCGGGGTCCTGGGAGCAGTACTTC. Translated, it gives CASSGLAGSWEQYF.

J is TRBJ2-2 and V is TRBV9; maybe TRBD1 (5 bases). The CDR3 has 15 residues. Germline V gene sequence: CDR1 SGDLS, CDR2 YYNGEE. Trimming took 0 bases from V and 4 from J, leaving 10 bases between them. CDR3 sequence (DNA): TGTGCCAGCAGCGTAGGCAGGGTAGTCACCGGGGAGCTGTTTTTT. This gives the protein CASSVGRVVTGELFF.

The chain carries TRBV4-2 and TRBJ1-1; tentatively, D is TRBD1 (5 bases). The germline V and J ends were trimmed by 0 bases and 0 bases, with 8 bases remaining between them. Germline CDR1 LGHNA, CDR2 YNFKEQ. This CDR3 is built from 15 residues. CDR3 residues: CASSQDPGMNTEAFF. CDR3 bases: TGTGCCAGCAGCCAAGATCCAGGGATGAACACTGAAGCTTTCTTT.

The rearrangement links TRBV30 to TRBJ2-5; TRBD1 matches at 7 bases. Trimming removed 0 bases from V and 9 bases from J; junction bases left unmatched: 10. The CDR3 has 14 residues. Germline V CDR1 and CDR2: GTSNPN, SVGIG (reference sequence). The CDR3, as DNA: TGTGCCTGGAGTGTCCGGACAGGTTTTGGGGCCCAGTACTTC. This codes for CAWSVRTGFGAQYF.

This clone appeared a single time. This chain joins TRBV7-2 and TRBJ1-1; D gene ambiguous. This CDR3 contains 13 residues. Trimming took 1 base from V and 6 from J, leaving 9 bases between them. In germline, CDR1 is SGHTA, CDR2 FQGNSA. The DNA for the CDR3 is TGTGCCAGCAGCTTAGTAGCGGGCTCTGAAGCTTTCTTT. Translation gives CASSLVAGSEAFF.

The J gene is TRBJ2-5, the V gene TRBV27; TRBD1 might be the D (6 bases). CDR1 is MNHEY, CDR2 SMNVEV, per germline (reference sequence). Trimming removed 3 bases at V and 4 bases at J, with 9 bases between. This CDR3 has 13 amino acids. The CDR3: CASSFPRGETQYF. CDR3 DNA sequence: TGTGCCAGCAGTTTCCCCAGGGGAGAGACCCAGTACTTC.

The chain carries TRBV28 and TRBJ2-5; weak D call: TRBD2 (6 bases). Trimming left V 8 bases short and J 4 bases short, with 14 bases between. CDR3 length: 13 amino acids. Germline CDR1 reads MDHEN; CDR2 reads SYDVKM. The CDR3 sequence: CASLRTRGETQYF. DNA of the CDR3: TGTGCCAGCCTGAGGACGCGGGGAGAGACCCAGTACTTC.